The rows below give T cell receptor beta chains drawn from one sample of a study of cytomegalovirus exposure and HLA in healthy donors. Profiling relied on immunoSEQ multiplex PCR, and the TCRdb table lists in-frame clones only, not all of them. Recorded for this sample: some 75,000 clones. Sequenced material: PBMCs. These receptors were collected from a man aged 35-49 years in good health and CMV-seronegative. Each CDR3 is given with its conserved first and last residue. The D gene is left open where the match is weak.

V	D	J	DNA	CDR3
TRBV5-4	-	TRBJ1-2	TGTGCCAGCAGCTTAAGGGGTAACTATGGCTACACCTTC	CASSLRGNYGYTF
TRBV15	-	TRBJ2-7	TGTGCCACCAGCCCCTGGACATCATCCTACGAGCAGTACTTC	CATSPWTSSYEQYF
TRBV19	TRBD1	TRBJ2-5	TGTGCCAGTAGTATAGGGGACAGGGACAGGGAGACCCAGTACTTC	CASSIGDRDRETQYF
TRBV30	-	TRBJ2-7	TGTGCCTGGAGTGTGTACGCGGGGACGGGCTACGAGCAGTACTTC	CAWSVYAGTGYEQYF
TRBV4-1	TRBD1	TRBJ2-5	TGCGCCAGCAGCCAACCTCCAGGGGGCGCCTCTCGAGAGACCCAGTACTTC	CASSQPPGGASRETQYF
TRBV4-2	TRBD2	TRBJ2-3	TGTGCCAGCAGCCAAACACTAGCGGGGGCAGATACGCAGTATTTT	CASSQTLAGADTQYF
TRBV5-1	TRBD1	TRBJ1-6	TGCGCCAGCAGTAGCGGGACAGACAGTGACTATAATTCACCCCTCCACTTT	CASSSGTDSDYNSPLHF
TRBV5-6	-	TRBJ1-1	TGTGCCAGCAGCTTCACGACAACTGAAGCTTTCTTT	CASSFTTTEAFF
TRBV9	-	TRBJ1-3	TGTGCCAGCAGCTTAGGGACAACTGGAAACACCATATATTTT	CASSLGTTGNTIYF
TRBV11-2	-	TRBJ2-1	TGTGCCAGCAGCTTAGTTTCCCCACGGGGGGCCGGCTATGAGCAGTTCTTC	CASSLVSPRGAGYEQFF
TRBV5-6	TRBD2	TRBJ2-1	TGTGCCAGCAGCACGGGACTAGCGGAACACAATGAGCAGTTCTTC	CASSTGLAEHNEQFF
TRBV9	TRBD2	TRBJ2-7	TGTGCCAGCAGCGTAGCGCCGGGACTAGTTGTATACGAGCAGTACTTC	CASSVAPGLVVYEQYF
TRBV6-5	TRBD2	TRBJ2-7	TGTGCCAGCAAAGGGACGAGCGGGGGGGCCGACGAGCAGTACTTC	CASKGTSGGADEQYF
TRBV10-1	TRBD2	TRBJ2-1	TGCGCCAGCAGTGAGTCGACGGGGAGGGGTCATGAGCAGTTCTTC	CASSESTGRGHEQFF
TRBV6-5	-	TRBJ1-1	TGTGCCAGCAGGGACGGACATGGATTCGCTTTCTTT	CASRDGHGFAFF
TRBV7-2	-	TRBJ2-1	TGTGCCAGCAGCGTAAACAGGAAGCAGTTCTTC	CASSVNRKQFF
TRBV15	TRBD2	TRBJ2-5	TGTGCCACCAGCAGAGACCTAGCGGGAGGGTGGTTGGAGACCCAGTACTTC	CATSRDLAGGWLETQYF
TRBV7-2	TRBD2	TRBJ2-7	TGTGCCAGCAGCTTTACGGGAGGGTCTTCCTACGAGCAGTACTTC	CASSFTGGSSYEQYF
TRBV14	TRBD2	TRBJ2-7	TGTGCCAGCAGCCGGACTAGCGGGGGTCGCGAGCAGTACTTC	CASSRTSGGREQYF
TRBV4-3	-	TRBJ1-2	TGCGCCAGCAGCCAAGATCCCGGGGGGACCTATGGCTACACCTTC	CASSQDPGGTYGYTF
TRBV27	-	TRBJ1-2	TGTGCCAGCAGTTTATCCGGCGGGAACTATGGCTACACCTTC	CASSLSGGNYGYTF
TRBV18	TRBD1	TRBJ1-1	TGTGCCAGCTCACCAAAGACAGGGGGGGCCACTGAAGCTTTCTTT	CASSPKTGGATEAFF
TRBV10-1	-	TRBJ2-7	TGCGCCAGCAGTGAGGGAGACTACGAGCAGTACTTC	CASSEGDYEQYF
TRBV7-2	TRBD2	TRBJ2-7	TGTGCCAGCAGCTTTGGCGGGGGGCCTCTCTACGAGCAGTACTTC	CASSFGGGPLYEQYF